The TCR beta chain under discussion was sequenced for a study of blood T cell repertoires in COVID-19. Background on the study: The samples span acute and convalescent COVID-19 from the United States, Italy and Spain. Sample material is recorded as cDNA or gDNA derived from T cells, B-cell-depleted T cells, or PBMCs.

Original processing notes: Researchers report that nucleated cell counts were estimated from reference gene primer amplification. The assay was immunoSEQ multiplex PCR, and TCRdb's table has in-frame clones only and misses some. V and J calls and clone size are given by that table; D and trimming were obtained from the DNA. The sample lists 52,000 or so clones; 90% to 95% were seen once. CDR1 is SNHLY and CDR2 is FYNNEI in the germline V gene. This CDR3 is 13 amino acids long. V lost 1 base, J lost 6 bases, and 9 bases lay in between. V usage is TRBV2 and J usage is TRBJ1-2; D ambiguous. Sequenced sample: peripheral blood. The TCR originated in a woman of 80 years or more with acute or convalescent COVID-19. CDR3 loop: CASSEEQLHGYTF. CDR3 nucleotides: TGTGCCAGCAGTGAAGAACAGCTCCATGGCTACACCTTC.